The 29 T cell receptor beta chains presented below share a single source sample, sequenced in a study of T cell changes during pregnancy in multiple sclerosis. Sequenced by immunoSEQ multiplex PCR; TCRdb stores in-frame clones only, minus some. Among about 24,000 clones listed, about 92% were seen once. This material consisted of CD8+ T cells from peripheral blood mononuclear cells, taken in the third trimester of pregnancy. These receptors all come from a female donor in good health, enrolled as a control in a pregnancy study.

This sequence joins TRBV4-2 and TRBJ2-1; the D gene is possibly TRBD2 (5 bases). Germline V gene data show CDR1 as LGHNA and CDR2 as YNFKEQ. Trimming shortened V by 1 base and J by 5 bases, and 9 bases separated the two germline ends. The CDR3 has 14 residues. The CDR3 reads CASSQVGRDNEQFF. CDR3 bases: TGTGCCAGCAGCCAAGTAGGGCGGGACAATGAGCAGTTCTTC.

This sequence joins TRBV6-5 and TRBJ1-2; no reliable D call. Germline V gene sequence: CDR1 MNHEY, CDR2 SVGAGI. V was cut by 2 bases and J by 5 bases, with 9 bases left in between. The CDR3 has 13 amino acids. The CDR3 sequence is CASSYEGLYGYTF. Here the CDR3 DNA reads TGTGCCAGCAGTTACGAGGGTTTATATGGCTACACCTTC.

V gene TRBV6-1 combines with J gene TRBJ2-2, with D hard to call. Germline V gene lookup returns CDR1 MNHNS and CDR2 SASEGT. V lost 7 bases and J 7 bases, leaving 4 bases between the germline ends. The CDR3 loop spans 10 amino acids. CDR3 protein: CASIGGELFF. CDR3 in DNA: TGTGCCAGCATCGGCGGGGAGCTGTTTTTT.

The rearrangement joins TRBV15 to TRBJ2-1; a weak D match, TRBD1 (6 bases). The CDR3 contains 17 residues. CDR1 and CDR2 from the germline V gene are LNHNV and YYDKDF (reference sequence). Trimming left V 0 bases short and J 8 bases short, with 20 bases between. The CDR3 coding sequence is TGTGCCACCAGCAGAGATCGCCCTTGGGCAGGGGTGCATGAGCAGTTCTTC. It specifies CATSRDRPWAGVHEQFF.

The chain couples TRBV19 to TRBJ2-3; D may be TRBD2 (5 bases). The CDR3 contains 13 residues. The V gene's germline CDR1 is LNHDA and CDR2 SQIVND (reference sequence). The germline V and J ends were trimmed by 5 bases and 4 bases, with 10 bases remaining between them. DNA for the CDR3: TGTGCCAGTAGTGATGGAGCGGCAGATACGCAGTATTTT. This sequence encodes CASSDGAADTQYF.

The V and J genes are TRBV5-6 and TRBJ2-1; 9 bases are shared with TRBD2. V shed 6 bases, J shed 3 bases, and the junction held 10 bases outside the gene matches. The CDR3 runs to 16 residues. The germline CDR1 and CDR2 sequences are SGHDT and YYEEEE. The CDR3 spells CASTPIAGEGYNEQFF. CDR3 coding DNA: TGTGCCAGCACCCCCATAGCGGGGGAGGGCTACAATGAGCAGTTCTTC.

This chain links TRBV19 with TRBJ1-1, with 10 positions matching TRBD1. Germline-derived CDR1 and CDR2 are LNHDA and SQIVND (reference sequence). The CDR3 extends over 15 amino acids. The V gene end was trimmed by 5 bases and the J gene end by 2 bases; junction bases not matched to a gene: 5. The CDR3 sequence is CASSSTGGVNTEAFF. Here the CDR3 DNA reads TGTGCCAGTAGTTCGACAGGGGGCGTCAACACTGAAGCTTTCTTT.

The J gene is TRBJ2-1, the V gene TRBV7-2, with D perhaps matching TRBD2 (6 bases). This CDR3 spans 12 amino acids. V lost 8 bases and J lost 6, with 11 bases in between. Germline CDR1 and CDR2: SGHTA and FQGNSA. The chain's CDR3 is CASGAGLNEQFF. CDR3 coding DNA: TGTGCCAGCGGGGCGGGGCTCAATGAGCAGTTCTTC.

The rearrangement uses TRBV6-1 and TRBJ2-2; D perhaps matches TRBD1 (6 bases). The CDR3 is 15 amino acids. Trimming shortened V by 5 bases and J by 2 bases, and 12 bases separated the two germline ends. Germline loops: CDR1 MNHNS, CDR2 SASEGT. CDR3: CASSSRQVNTGELFF. DNA for the CDR3: TGTGCCAGCAGTTCAAGACAGGTTAACACCGGGGAGCTGTTTTTT.

This sequence joins TRBV7-8 and TRBJ2-3; 11 bases are shared with TRBD2. V lost 2 bases, J lost 0 bases, and 1 base stayed unmatched. The length of the CDR3 is 16 residues. Germline CDR1 and CDR2: SGHVS and FQNEAQ. The CDR3: CASSLLAGGSTDTQYF. CDR3 nucleotide sequence: TGTGCCAGCAGCTTACTAGCGGGAGGAAGCACAGATACGCAGTATTTT.

The CDR3 protein is CARSSVSSGANVLTF. DNA of the CDR3: TGTGCCAGAAGCTCCGTGTCCTCTGGGGCCAACGTCCTGACTTTC. The chain carries TRBV7-5 and TRBJ2-6; TRBD2 reflects the table's D call only, with no check against the DNA. TRBV7-5 is a pseudogene. CDR3 length equals 15 residues.

The chain links TRBV19 to TRBJ1-4; 9 bases line up with TRBD1. CDR1 LNHDA and CDR2 SQIVND come from the germline V gene (reference sequence). V was pared by 3 bases and J by 7 bases, with 9 bases of the junction left unmatched. The CDR3 is 16 amino acids. The CDR3 loop reads CASSIISGTGREKLFF. DNA of the CDR3: TGTGCCAGTAGTATCATTTCCGGGACAGGGCGTGAAAAACTGTTTTTT.

This clone was counted a few times. The CDR3 sequence: CASGAGMNTEAFF. For the CDR3, the DNA is TGTGCCAGCGGGGCGGGGATGAACACTGAAGCTTTCTTT. This chain joins TRBV6-5 and TRBJ1-1; D is possibly TRBD1 (5 bases). With 8 bases removed from V and 0 bases from J, the gap between germline ends came to 10 bases. CDR1 and CDR2 (germline): MNHEY, SVGAGI. The CDR3 sequence is 13 residues long.

V usage is TRBV9 and J usage is TRBJ1-1, with D perhaps TRBD1 (6 bases). The V and J ends lost 0 bases and 0 bases respectively, with 15 bases between them. Germline CDR1 and CDR2: SGDLS and YYNGEE. There are 17 residues in the CDR3. CDR3 in DNA: TGTGCCAGCAGCGTAGCAGGGGCAGGGGAGATGAACACTGAAGCTTTCTTT. Protein product: CASSVAGAGEMNTEAFF.

The chain recombines TRBV9 with TRBJ1-1; 8 bases map to TRBD1. The CDR3 length is 18 residues. Trimming cost V 0 bases and J 3 bases; bases outside gene matches: 13. The V gene's germline CDR1 is SGDLS and CDR2 YYNGEE. The CDR3 DNA follows: TGTGCCAGCAGCGTAGATAGGACAGGGTTGCGTGGGGACACTGAAGCTTTCTTT. Residues: CASSVDRTGLRGDTEAFF.

This chain joins TRBV6-5 and TRBJ1-4; the D is unclear. V lost 0 bases and J 8 bases, leaving 13 bases between the germline ends. The germline V gene encodes CDR1 MNHEY and CDR2 SVGAGI. This CDR3 spans 15 amino acids. The CDR3 region has the DNA TGTGCCAGCAGTTACTCACCCTACGGGAACGAAAAACTGTTTTTT. Encoded protein: CASSYSPYGNEKLFF.

The chain joins TRBV28 to TRBJ2-2; 8 nucleotides agree with TRBD2. Germline CDR1 and CDR2: MDHEN and SYDVKM. V trimming: 2 bases; J trimming: 4 bases; junction bases outside the gene matches: 6. There are 16 residues in the CDR3. Here the CDR3 reads CASSLGAGGLTGELFF. The CDR3 nucleotides are TGTGCCAGCAGTTTAGGGGCGGGAGGCCTCACCGGGGAGCTGTTTTTT.

The chain is built from TRBV15 and TRBJ1-5; no definite D call. Trimming pared 1 base from V and 4 bases from J, leaving 11 bases between. CDR3 length equals 15 residues. Germline V CDR1 and CDR2: LNHNV, YYDKDF (reference sequence). The CDR3 DNA is TGTGCCACCAGCAGAGTGGAGTCGGTGAATCAGCCCCAGCATTTT. This encodes CATSRVESVNQPQHF.

J is TRBJ2-5 and V is TRBV4-1; D may be TRBD2 (5 bases). This CDR3 contains 13 residues. V lost 4 bases and J lost 3, with 9 bases in between. The germline CDR1 and CDR2 sequences are MGHRA and YSYEKL. This CDR3 is CASSPPGKETQYF. CDR3 coding DNA: TGCGCCAGCAGCCCCCCCGGGAAAGAGACCCAGTACTTC.

As concerns this clone: One end of the junction does not line up with germline, which may come from a read error. The rearrangement links TRBV9 to TRBJ1-1; 7 bases map to TRBD1. The V gene's germline CDR1 is SGDLS and CDR2 YYNGEE. The CDR3 has 14 amino acids. CDR3 protein: CASTSTGQGMGLLF. The CDR3 DNA sequence: TGTGCCAGCACATCGACAGGGCAGGGGATGGGGCTTCTCTTT.

The J gene is TRBJ2-1, the V gene TRBV27; TRBD2 might be the D (7 bases). CDR1 and CDR2 (germline): MNHEY, SMNVEV (reference sequence). The CDR3 is 13 residues long. Trimming removed 4 bases from V and 9 bases from J, with 13 bases in between. The DNA for the CDR3 is TGTGCCAGCAGTTGGGGGGGGCAGGGTGAGCAGTTCTTC. Its translation is CASSWGGQGEQFF.

The V and J genes are TRBV5-1 and TRBJ2-7; TRBD1 agrees at 7 bases. The CDR3 has 13 amino acids. Trimming removed 5 bases from V and 5 bases from J; junction bases left unmatched: 7. Germline lookup yields CDR1 SGHRS and CDR2 YFSETQ. The CDR3 here is CASSYDRVNEQYF. The CDR3 nucleotides read TGCGCCAGCAGTTATGACAGGGTCAACGAGCAGTACTTC.

V is TRBV12-5 and J is TRBJ1-4, with 8 bases that match TRBD1. Germline lookup yields CDR1 LGHNT and CDR2 FRNRAP. V lost 1 base, J lost 6 bases, and 4 bases stayed unmatched. This CDR3 has 15 amino acids. The DNA of the CDR3 is TGTGCTAGTGGTTTGGCTTTGACAGGGGATGAAAAACTGTTTTTT. Protein product: CASGLALTGDEKLFF.

V usage is TRBV27 and J usage is TRBJ1-5, with 7 bases identical to TRBD1. The CDR3 loop spans 15 amino acids. Germline V gives CDR1 MNHEY, CDR2 SMNVEV (reference sequence). After removal of 5 bases from V and 4 bases from J, the junction contained 8 bases not matched to a gene. The CDR3 spells CASSLTTGSNQPQHF. The CDR3 DNA sequence: TGTGCCAGCAGTCTCACGACAGGGTCTAATCAGCCCCAGCATTTT.

The chain joins TRBV2 to TRBJ2-7; TRBD2 is a possible D gene (6 bases). The CDR3 is made up of 15 amino acids. Trimming removed 4 bases from V and 0 bases from J, with 13 bases in between. CDR1 and CDR2 from the germline V gene are SNHLY and FYNNEI. The CDR3 is CASSVGRGNSYEQYF. In nucleotides, the CDR3 is TGTGCCAGCAGTGTGGGGCGGGGAAACTCCTACGAGCAGTACTTC.

The V call is TRBV5-1, the J call TRBJ2-7, with 10 bases lining up with TRBD1. Germline trimming cut 1 base from V and 3 bases from J; bases unmatched to any gene: 4. The CDR3 extends over 15 amino acids. Germline loops: CDR1 SGHRS, CDR2 YFSETQ. CDR3 DNA sequence: TGCGCCAGCAGCTTGCGGGACAGGGGCCACTACGAGCAGTACTTC. Its protein product is CASSLRDRGHYEQYF.

The chain is built from TRBV9 and TRBJ2-7; D is uncertain. The V gene lost 1 base and the J gene lost 6 bases, with 5 bases spanning the gap. Per germline, CDR1 SGDLS and CDR2 YYNGEE. There are 11 residues in the CDR3. The CDR3, as DNA: TGTGCCAGCAGCGTATTCGGCGAGCAGTACTTC. Encoded protein: CASSVFGEQYF.

The chain combines TRBV2 with TRBJ2-5, with TRBD2 matching over 8 bases. The germline gives CDR1 SNHLY, CDR2 FYNNEI. This CDR3 contains 15 residues. The junction had 7 bases not matched to a gene; V was cut back by 4 bases and J by 3 bases. This CDR3 reads CASSVRAGEEETQYF. CDR3 nucleotides: TGTGCCAGCAGTGTTCGAGCGGGGGAGGAAGAGACCCAGTACTTC. Supplemented by reference TRBV2 and TRBJ2-5, the full variable domain reads EPEVTQTPSHQVTQMGQEVILRCVPISNHLYFYWYRQILGQKVEFLVSFYNNEISEKSEIFDDQFSVERPDGSNFTLKIRSTKLEDSAMYFCASSVRAGEEETQYFGPGTRLLVL.

The chain couples TRBV7-8 to TRBJ2-1, with a weak D call TRBD1 (5 bases). Looked up from germline, CDR1 is SGHVS and CDR2 is FQNEAQ. Trimming took 5 bases from V and 0 from J, leaving 11 bases between them. This CDR3 contains 15 residues. The DNA for the CDR3 is TGTGCCAGCAGCCCTCAGGGTACCTCCTACAATGAGCAGTTCTTC. This gives the protein CASSPQGTSYNEQFF.